A selection of T cell receptor beta chains follows, all from one sample in a study of blood T cells in healthy people across ages. TCRdb re-called the 5' RACE reads through MiXCR, storing one row per CDR3 protein. The data contain 750,000 to 950,000 distinct CDR3 sequences, about 27% of them singletons. This sample was also put to use in a study of T cells of mothers and their children.

The specimen was blood. These receptors were obtained from a woman aged 40 to 50 in good health. Each CDR3 is given with its conserved first and last residue. A D gene is named only where the DNA matches it firmly. Only some rows state a clone size, as once, few, many or a class for expanded clones.

clone size,J gene,D gene,V gene,CDR3 DNA,CDR3 protein
-,TRBJ2-4,TRBD1,TRBV20-1,TGCAGTGCTAGGCATACAAACAGGGGAGTAGCCAAAAACATTCAGTACTTC,CSARHTNRGVAKNIQYF
-,TRBJ2-3,TRBD2,TRBV7-2,TGTGCCAGCAGCTTAAGTCTAGCGGGGACAAGGGATACGCAGTATTTT,CASSLSLAGTRDTQYF
-,TRBJ2-3,TRBD2,TRBV28,TGTGCCAGCAGTCGGGGGGGCTCTCTGGGGGATACGCAGTATTTT,CASSRGGSLGDTQYF
many,TRBJ2-5,TRBD2,TRBV5-1,TGCGCCAGCACCCAGCGGGGGGCCGGGGAAGAGACCCAGTACTTC,CASTQRGAGEETQYF
-,TRBJ1-1,-,TRBV7-2,TGTGCCAGCAGCTTAGTCCGGAACAGAGCTTTCTTT,CASSLVRNRAFF
-,TRBJ2-5,-,TRBV19,TGTGCCAGTAGTTCCCCCTACGGGGAGACCCAGTACTTC,CASSSPYGETQYF
few,TRBJ1-5,-,TRBV24-1,TGTGCCACCAGTGATGGGACCGACCATCAGCCCCAGCATTTT,CATSDGTDHQPQHF
many,TRBJ1-5,-,TRBV4-1,TGCGCCAGCAGCCAACAGGGACGCAATCAGCCCCAGCATTTT,CASSQQGRNQPQHF
-,TRBJ2-1,-,TRBV4-3,TGCGCCGGCAGCCAAGTATGGGCAGGGACCTACAATGAGCAGTTCTTC,CAGSQVWAGTYNEQFF
many,TRBJ2-7,-,TRBV10-3,TGTGCCATCAGTGAGTCCGCGGGGCAGTACTTC,CAISESAGQYF
many,TRBJ2-4,-,TRBV9,TGTGCCAGCAGCCCCCGAAGCGTCTTCGCCAAAAACATTCAGTACTTC,CASSPRSVFAKNIQYF
-,TRBJ2-1,TRBD2,TRBV20-1,TGCAGTGCTCGTCCGGGACTAGCAGACAATGAGCAGTTCTTC,CSARPGLADNEQFF
-,TRBJ1-2,-,TRBV24-1,TGTGCCACCAGTGATACGGGGGGCGACTATGGCTACACCTTC,CATSDTGGDYGYTF
-,TRBJ1-1,TRBD1,TRBV3-1,TGTGCCAGCAGCCAAGATCGACAGGGTGAAGCTTTCTTT,CASSQDRQGEAFF
-,TRBJ1-2,-,TRBV29-1,TGCAGCGTTGAAGGTATTCGGGCAGGGTTGAATAATGGCTACATCTTC,CSVEGIRAGLNNGYIF
many,TRBJ2-5,-,TRBV12-3/TRBV12-4,TGTGCCAGCAGTTTTCTGGGAGGCGGGAAGACCCAGTACTTC,CASSFLGGGKTQYF
-,TRBJ1-6,-,TRBV9,TGTGCCAGCAGCCCTGATGTAGAGGACTCACCCCTCCACTTT,CASSPDVEDSPLHF
-,TRBJ2-2,TRBD1,TRBV7-2,TGTGCCAGCAGCCGAGATCGGGACAGGGCGAATGCCGGGGAGCTGTTTTTT,CASSRDRDRANAGELFF
few,TRBJ1-1,TRBD1,TRBV24-1,TGTGCCACCAGTGACCCACGGAGACAGGGAGAAGCTTTCTTT,CATSDPRRQGEAFF
-,TRBJ2-1,TRBD2,TRBV28,TGTGCCAGCAGTTTAAGTGTAGGGGCGGGGGGCCTTCTGTTCTTC,CASSLSVGAGGLLFF
few,TRBJ2-1,-,TRBV6-6,TGTGCCAGCAGCCGGGACCAGGAGCAGTTCTTC,CASSRDQEQFF
-,TRBJ2-7,-,TRBV21-1,TGTGCCAGCAGCACCCCGGGACTAGCGGGGGCCTACGAGCAGTACTTC,CASSTPGLAGAYEQYF
many,TRBJ2-5,-,TRBV20-1,TGCAGTGCGACTCAAGAGACCCAGTACTTC,CSATQETQYF
few,TRBJ1-1,-,TRBV11-2,TGTGCCAGCAGGATGAATGTGAACACTGAAGCTTTCTTT,CASRMNVNTEAFF
many,TRBJ2-7,TRBD1,TRBV4-3,TGCGCCAGCAGTGTAGAGGGGACAGGACCCTTCCAGCAGTACTTC,CASSVEGTGPFQQYF
many,TRBJ2-7,TRBD1,TRBV5-1,TGCGCCAGCAGCTTACCGGGACAGGTTGCCGAGCAGTACTTC,CASSLPGQVAEQYF